This T cell receptor (beta chain) appears in the sequencing data of a study of shared clonotypes between healthy human individuals. Study as a whole: The people who gave samples were a couple of women and three men aged 18 to 49. Each donor's CD4 naive and CD4 memory cells filled three plates apiece, CD8 naive two, and CD8 memory one. Study-wide results and limits: Generally, estimated richness proved larger in naive subsets than it did in memory subsets.

Notes on this clone: Its target is not known.

Sorted subsets were amplified in replicate PCRs using approximately 200 ng DNA, approximately 30,000 T cell genomes. Method: immunoSEQ multiplex PCR; TCRdb's copy keeps in-frame clones and lacks some. This table holds roughly 720,000 clones, less than 95% found once. The sequenced material came from memory CD8+ T cells from PBMCs. As for subset: CD45RO+ cells pooled with CCR7-negative TemRA cells. This receptor was obtained from a man younger than 35 in good health. Some clones in this sample may be carry-over from other donors' samples.

CDR3 region: CASRPPPGSKNIQYF. Here the CDR3 DNA reads TGTGCCAGCAGACCCCCGCCGGGATCTAAAAACATTCAGTACTTC. The chain uses TRBV6-7 and TRBJ2-4; D possibly corresponds to TRBD2 (5 bases). TRBV6-7 is an open reading frame whose function is uncertain. Trimming stripped 6 bases from V and 4 bases from J, with 16 bases between. The CDR3 is 15 amino acids.